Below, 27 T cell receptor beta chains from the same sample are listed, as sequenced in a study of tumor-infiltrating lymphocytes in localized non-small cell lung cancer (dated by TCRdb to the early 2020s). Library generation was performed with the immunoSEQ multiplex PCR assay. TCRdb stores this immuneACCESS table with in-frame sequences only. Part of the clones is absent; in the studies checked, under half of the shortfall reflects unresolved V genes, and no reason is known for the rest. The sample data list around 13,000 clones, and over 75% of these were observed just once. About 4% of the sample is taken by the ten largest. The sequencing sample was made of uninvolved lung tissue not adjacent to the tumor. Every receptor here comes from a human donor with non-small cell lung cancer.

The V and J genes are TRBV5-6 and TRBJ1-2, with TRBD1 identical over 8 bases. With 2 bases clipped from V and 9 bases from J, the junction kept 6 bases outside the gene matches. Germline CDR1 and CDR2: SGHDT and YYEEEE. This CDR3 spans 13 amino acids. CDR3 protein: CASSFLDRESYTF. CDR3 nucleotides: TGTGCCAGCAGCTTTTTGGACAGGGAGAGCTACACCTTC.

The DNA for the CDR3 is TGTGCCAGCAGCCCCGGAAGCTACGAGCAGTACTTC. As protein: CASSPGSYEQYF. V usage is TRBV7-9 and J usage is TRBJ2-7; D remains ambiguous. V was trimmed by 5 bases and J by 3 bases, leaving 8 bases between them. CDR3 size: 12 residues. Germline lookup yields CDR1 SEHNR and CDR2 FQNEAQ (reference sequence).

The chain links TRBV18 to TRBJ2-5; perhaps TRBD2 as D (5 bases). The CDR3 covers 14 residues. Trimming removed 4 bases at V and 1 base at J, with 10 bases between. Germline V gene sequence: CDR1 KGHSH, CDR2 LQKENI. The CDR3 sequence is CASSLRGSQETQYF. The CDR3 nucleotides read TGTGCCAGCTCACTACGGGGAAGCCAAGAGACCCAGTACTTC.

CDR3 region: CASSRESGRAYEQYF. CDR3 DNA sequence: TGTGCCAGCAGTCGTGAAAGCGGGAGAGCCTACGAGCAGTACTTC. This chain links TRBV6-1 with TRBJ2-7, with 8 positions matching TRBD2. This CDR3 is 15 amino acids long. The J segment lost 2 bases and the V segment lost 5 bases, leaving 8 bases of the junction unmatched. CDR1 and CDR2 (germline): MNHNS, SASEGT.

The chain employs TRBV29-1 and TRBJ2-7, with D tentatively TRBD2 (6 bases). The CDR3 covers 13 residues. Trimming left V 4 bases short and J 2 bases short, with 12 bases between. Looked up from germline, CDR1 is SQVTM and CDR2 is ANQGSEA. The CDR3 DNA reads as TGCAGCGTTGGGGGGACTGGTCCCTACGAGCAGTACTTC. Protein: CSVGGTGPYEQYF.

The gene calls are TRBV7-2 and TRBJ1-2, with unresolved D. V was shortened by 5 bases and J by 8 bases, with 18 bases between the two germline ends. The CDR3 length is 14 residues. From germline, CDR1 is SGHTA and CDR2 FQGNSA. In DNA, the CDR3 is TGTGCCAGCAGCGACTACTTCGACACAAGAGGCTACACCTTC. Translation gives CASSDYFDTRGYTF.

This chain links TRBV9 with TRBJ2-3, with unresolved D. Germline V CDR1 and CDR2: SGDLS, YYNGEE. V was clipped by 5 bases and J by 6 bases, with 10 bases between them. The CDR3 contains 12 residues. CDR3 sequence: CASSDNEDTQYF. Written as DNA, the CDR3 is TGTGCCAGCAGTGATAACGAGGATACGCAGTATTTT.

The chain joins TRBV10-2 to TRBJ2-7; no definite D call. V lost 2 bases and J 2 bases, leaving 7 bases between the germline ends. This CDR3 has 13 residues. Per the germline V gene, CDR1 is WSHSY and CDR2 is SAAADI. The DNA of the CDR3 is TGCGCCAGCAGTGAGAAAGAAACCTACGAGCAGTACTTC. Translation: CASSEKETYEQYF.

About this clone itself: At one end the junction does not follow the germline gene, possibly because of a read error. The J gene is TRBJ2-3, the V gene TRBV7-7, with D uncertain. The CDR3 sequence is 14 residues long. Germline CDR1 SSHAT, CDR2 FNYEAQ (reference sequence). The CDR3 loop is CASSLDGSTDTQYF. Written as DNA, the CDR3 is TGTGCTAGCAGCTTAGACGGGAGCACAGATACGCAGTATTTT. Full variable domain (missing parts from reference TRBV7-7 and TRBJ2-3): GAGVSQSPRYKVTKRGQDVTLRCDPISSHATLYWYQQALGQGPEFLTYFNYEAQPDKSGLPSDRFSAERPEGSISTLTIQRTEQRDSAMYRCASSLDGSTDTQYFGPGTRLTVL.

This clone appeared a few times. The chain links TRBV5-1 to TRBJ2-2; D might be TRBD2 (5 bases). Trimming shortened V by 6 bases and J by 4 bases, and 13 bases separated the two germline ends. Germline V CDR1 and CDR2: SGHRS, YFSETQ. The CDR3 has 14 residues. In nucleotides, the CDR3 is TGCGCCAGCACGGGTAGCGATGGCACCGGGGAGCTGTTTTTT. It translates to CASTGSDGTGELFF.

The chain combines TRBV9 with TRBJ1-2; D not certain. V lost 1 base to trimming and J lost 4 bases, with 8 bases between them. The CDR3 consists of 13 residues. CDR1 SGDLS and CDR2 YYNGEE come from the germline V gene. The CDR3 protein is CASSVTDGYGYTF. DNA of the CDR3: TGTGCCAGCAGCGTAACCGACGGCTATGGCTACACCTTC. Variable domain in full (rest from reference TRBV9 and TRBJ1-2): DSGVTQTPKHLITATGQRVTLRCSPRSGDLSVYWYQQSLDQGLQFLIQYYNGEERAKGNILERFSAQQFPDLHSELNLSSLELGDSALYFCASSVTDGYGYTFGSGTRLTVV.

This CDR3 reads CSGGTSGNTIYF. DNA for the CDR3: TGCAGCGGCGGCACCTCTGGAAACACCATATATTTT. The rearrangement uses TRBV29-1 and TRBJ1-3; D ambiguous. The germline V gene encodes CDR1 SQVTM and CDR2 ANQGSEA. Trimming left V 7 bases short and J 0 bases short, with 7 bases between. The CDR3 has 12 residues.

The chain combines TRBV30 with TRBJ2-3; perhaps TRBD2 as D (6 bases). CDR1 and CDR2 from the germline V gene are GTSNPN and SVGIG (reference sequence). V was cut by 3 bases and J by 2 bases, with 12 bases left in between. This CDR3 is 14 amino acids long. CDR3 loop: CAWSLGLHTDTQYF. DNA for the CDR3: TGTGCCTGGAGCCTGGGACTCCACACAGATACGCAGTATTTT.

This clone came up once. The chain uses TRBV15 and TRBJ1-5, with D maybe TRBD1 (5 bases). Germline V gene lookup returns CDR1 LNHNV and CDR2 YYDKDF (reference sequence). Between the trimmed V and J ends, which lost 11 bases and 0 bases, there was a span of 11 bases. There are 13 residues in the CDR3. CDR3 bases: TGTGCCGCGGGGGGGGTTAGCAATCAGCCCCAGCATTTT. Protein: CAAGGVSNQPQHF. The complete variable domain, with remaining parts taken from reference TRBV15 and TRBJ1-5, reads DAMVIQNPRYQVTQFGKPVTLSCSQTLNHNVMYWYQQKSSQAPKLLFHYYDKDFNNEADTPDNFQSRRPNTSFCFLDIRSPGLGDTAMYLCAAGGVSNQPQHFGDGTRLSIL.

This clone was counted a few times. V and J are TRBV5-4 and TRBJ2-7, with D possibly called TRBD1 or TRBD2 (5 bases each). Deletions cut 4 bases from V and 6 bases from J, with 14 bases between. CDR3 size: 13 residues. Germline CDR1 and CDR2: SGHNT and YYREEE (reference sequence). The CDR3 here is CASSPGRVSEQYF. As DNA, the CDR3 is TGTGCCAGCAGCCCGGGACGAGTCTCCGAGCAGTACTTC.

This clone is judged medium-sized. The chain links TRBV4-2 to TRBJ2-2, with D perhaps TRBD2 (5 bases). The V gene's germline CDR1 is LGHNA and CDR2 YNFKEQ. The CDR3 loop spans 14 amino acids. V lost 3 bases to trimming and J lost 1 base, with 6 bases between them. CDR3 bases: TGTGCCAGCAGCCACGGGGAGAACACCGGGGAGCTGTTTTTT. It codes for CASSHGENTGELFF.

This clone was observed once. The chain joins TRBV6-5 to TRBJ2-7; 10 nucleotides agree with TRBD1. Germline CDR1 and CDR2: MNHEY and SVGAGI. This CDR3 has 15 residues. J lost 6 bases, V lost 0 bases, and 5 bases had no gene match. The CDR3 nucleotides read TGTGCCAGCAGTTACTCAGGGACAGGGGTATTCGAGCAGTACTTC. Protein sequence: CASSYSGTGVFEQYF.

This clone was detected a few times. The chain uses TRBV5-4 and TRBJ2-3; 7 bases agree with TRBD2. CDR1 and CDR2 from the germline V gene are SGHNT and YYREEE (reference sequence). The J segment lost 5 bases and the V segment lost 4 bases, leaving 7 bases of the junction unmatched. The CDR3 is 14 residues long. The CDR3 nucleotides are TGTGCCAGCAGCGGGGGGGGACTGCGAGATACGCAGTATTTT. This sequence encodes CASSGGGLRDTQYF. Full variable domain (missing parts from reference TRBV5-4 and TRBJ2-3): ETGVTQSPTHLIKTRGQQVTLRCSSQSGHNTVSWYQQALGQGPQFIFQYYREEENGRGNFPPRFSGLQFPNYSSELNVNALELDDSALYLCASSGGGLRDTQYFGPGTRLTVL.

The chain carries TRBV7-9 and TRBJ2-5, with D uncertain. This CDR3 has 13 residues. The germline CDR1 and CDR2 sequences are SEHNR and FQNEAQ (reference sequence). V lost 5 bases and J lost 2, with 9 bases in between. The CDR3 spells CASSQSNQETQYF. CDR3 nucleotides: TGTGCCAGCAGCCAGAGTAATCAAGAGACCCAGTACTTC.

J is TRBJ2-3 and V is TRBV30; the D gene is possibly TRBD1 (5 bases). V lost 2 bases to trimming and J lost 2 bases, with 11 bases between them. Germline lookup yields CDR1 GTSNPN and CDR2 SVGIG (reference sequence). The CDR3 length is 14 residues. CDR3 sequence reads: CAWSRGAYTDTQYF. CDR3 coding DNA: TGTGCCTGGAGTAGGGGCGCCTACACAGATACGCAGTATTTT.

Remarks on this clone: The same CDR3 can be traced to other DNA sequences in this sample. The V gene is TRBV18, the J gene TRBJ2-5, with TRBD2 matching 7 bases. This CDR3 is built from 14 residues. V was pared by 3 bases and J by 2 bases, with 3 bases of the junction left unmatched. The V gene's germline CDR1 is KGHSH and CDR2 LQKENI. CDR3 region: CASSPGLLQETQYF. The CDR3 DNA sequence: TGTGCCAGCTCACCGGGACTACTTCAAGAGACCCAGTACTTC.

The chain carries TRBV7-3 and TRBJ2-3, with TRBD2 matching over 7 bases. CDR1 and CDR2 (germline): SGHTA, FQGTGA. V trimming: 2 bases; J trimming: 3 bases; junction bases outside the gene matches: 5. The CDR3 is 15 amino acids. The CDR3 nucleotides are TGTGCCAGCAGCTTATACGGGGGAGGGACAGATACGCAGTATTTT. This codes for CASSLYGGGTDTQYF.

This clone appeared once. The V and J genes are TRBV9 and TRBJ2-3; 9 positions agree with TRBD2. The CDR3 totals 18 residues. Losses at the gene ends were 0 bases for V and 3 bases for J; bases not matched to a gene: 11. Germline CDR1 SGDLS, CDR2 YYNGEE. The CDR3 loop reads CASSVAPVRLAGTDTQYF. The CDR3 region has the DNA TGTGCCAGCAGCGTAGCCCCGGTTCGGCTAGCGGGGACAGATACGCAGTATTTT.

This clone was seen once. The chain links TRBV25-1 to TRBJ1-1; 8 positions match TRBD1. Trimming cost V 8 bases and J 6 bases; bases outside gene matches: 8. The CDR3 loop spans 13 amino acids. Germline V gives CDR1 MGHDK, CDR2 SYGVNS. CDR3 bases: TGTGCCAGCCGACCAGGGGGCTTGGCTGAAGCTTTCTTT. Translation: CASRPGGLAEAFF.

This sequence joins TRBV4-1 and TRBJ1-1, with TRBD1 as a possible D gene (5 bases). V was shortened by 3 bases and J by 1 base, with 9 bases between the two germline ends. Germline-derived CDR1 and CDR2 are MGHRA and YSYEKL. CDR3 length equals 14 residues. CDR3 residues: CASSHPGQNTEAFF. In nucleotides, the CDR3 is TGCGCCAGCAGCCACCCCGGACAGAACACTGAAGCTTTCTTT.

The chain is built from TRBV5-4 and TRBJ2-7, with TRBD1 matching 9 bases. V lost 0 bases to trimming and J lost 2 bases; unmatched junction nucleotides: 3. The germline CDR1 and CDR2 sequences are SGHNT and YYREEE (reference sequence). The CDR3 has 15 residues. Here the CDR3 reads CASSLEQGAPYEQYF. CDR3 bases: TGTGCCAGCAGCTTGGAACAGGGGGCCCCCTACGAGCAGTACTTC.

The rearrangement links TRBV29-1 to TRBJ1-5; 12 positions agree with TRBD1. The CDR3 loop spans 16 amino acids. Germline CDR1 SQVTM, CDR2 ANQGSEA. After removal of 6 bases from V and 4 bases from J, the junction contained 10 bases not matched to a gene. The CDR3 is CSVLTGTGGGNQPQHF. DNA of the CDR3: TGCAGCGTCCTAACCGGGACAGGGGGCGGAAATCAGCCCCAGCATTTT.